This entry features one TCR beta chain sequence. The CDR3 runs to 16 residues. The V gene's germline CDR1 is SNHLY and CDR2 FYNNEI. The V and J ends lost 2 bases and 8 bases respectively, with 21 bases between them. The record originates from a study of cytomegalovirus exposure and HLA in healthy donors. PCR amplification relied on 60 Vbeta primers (plus 13 Jbeta primers). Method: immunoSEQ multiplex PCR; TCRdb's copy keeps in-frame clones and lacks some. The sample holds roughly 120,000 clones; approximately 70% are singletons and the top ten take about 4.4%. The chain has TRBV2 and TRBJ1-2, with a possible D match to TRBD1 (5 bases). The sample consisted of PBMCs. The clonotype comes from a man in his fifties or sixties in good health and CMV-seropositive. The CDR3 region is CASSEIRAQGQRGYTF. In nucleotides, the CDR3 is TGTGCCAGCAGTGAAATCAGGGCGCAGGGTCAGCGAGGCTACACCTTC.